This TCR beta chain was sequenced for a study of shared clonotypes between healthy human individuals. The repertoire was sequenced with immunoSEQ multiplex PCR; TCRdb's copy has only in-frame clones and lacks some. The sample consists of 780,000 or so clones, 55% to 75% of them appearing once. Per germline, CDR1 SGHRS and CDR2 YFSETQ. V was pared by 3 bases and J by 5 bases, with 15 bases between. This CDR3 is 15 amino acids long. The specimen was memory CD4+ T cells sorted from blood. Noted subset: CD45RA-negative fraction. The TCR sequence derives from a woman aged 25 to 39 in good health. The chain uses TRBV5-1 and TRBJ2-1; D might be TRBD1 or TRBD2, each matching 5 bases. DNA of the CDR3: TGCGCCAGCAGCTCAGATTGGGGGAGTAACAATGAGCAGTTCTTC. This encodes CASSSDWGSNNEQFF.